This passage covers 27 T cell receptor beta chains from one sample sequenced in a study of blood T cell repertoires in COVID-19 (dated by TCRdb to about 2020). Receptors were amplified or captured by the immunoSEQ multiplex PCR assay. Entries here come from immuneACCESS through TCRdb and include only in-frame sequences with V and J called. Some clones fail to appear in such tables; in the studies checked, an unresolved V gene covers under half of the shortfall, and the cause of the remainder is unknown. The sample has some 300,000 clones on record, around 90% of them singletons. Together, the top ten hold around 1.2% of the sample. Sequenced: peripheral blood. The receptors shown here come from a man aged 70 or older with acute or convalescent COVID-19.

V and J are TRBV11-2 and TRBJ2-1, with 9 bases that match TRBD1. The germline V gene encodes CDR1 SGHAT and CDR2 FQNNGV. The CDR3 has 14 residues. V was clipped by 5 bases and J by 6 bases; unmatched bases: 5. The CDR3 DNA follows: TGTGCCAGCAGCAGGACAGGGGCCTTCAATGAGCAGTTCTTC. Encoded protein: CASSRTGAFNEQFF.

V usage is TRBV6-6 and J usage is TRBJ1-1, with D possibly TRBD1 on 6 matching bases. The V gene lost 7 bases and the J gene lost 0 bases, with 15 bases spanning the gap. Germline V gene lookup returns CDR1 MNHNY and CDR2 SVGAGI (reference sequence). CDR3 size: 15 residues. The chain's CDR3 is CASTRRDTLNTEAFF. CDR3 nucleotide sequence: TGTGCCAGCACCAGAAGGGACACTTTGAACACTGAAGCTTTCTTT.

DNA for the CDR3: TGTGCCAGCAGTGAGGGCAGGAACACTGAAGCTTTCTTT. It codes for CASSEGRNTEAFF. The chain joins TRBV6-4 to TRBJ1-1; no reliable D call. V gave up 3 bases and J gave up 1 base, with 6 bases separating them. The CDR3 extends over 13 amino acids. In germline, CDR1 is MRHNA, CDR2 SNTAGT.

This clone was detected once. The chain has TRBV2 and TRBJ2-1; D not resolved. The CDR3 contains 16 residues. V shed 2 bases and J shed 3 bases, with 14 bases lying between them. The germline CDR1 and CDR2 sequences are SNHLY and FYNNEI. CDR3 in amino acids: CASSEQRQALYNEQFF. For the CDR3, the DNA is TGTGCCAGCAGTGAACAGAGACAAGCCCTCTACAATGAGCAGTTCTTC.

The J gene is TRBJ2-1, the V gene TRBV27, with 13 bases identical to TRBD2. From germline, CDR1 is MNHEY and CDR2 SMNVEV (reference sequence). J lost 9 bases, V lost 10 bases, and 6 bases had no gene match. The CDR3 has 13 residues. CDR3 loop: CATGLAGEVEQFF. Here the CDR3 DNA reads TGTGCCACCGGACTAGCGGGAGAAGTTGAGCAGTTCTTC.

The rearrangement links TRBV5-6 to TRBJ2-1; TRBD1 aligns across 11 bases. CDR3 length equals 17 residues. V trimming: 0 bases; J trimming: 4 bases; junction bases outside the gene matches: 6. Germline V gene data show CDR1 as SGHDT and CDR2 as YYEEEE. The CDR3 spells CASSLGLGTGGYNEQFF. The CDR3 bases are TGTGCCAGCAGCTTGGGATTAGGGACAGGGGGGTACAATGAGCAGTTCTTC.

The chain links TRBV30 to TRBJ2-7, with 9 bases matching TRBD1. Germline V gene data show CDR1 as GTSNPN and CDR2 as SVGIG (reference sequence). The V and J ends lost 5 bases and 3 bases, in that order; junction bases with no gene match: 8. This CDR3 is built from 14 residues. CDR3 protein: CAWALTGGNYEQYF. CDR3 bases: TGTGCCTGGGCTCTGACAGGGGGGAACTACGAGCAGTACTTC. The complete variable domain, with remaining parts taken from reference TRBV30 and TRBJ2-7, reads SQTIHQWPATLVQPVGSPLSLECTVEGTSNPNLYWYRQAAGRGLQLLFYSVGIGQISSEVPQNLSASRPQDRQFILSSKKLLLSDSGFYLCAWALTGGNYEQYFGPGTRLTVT.

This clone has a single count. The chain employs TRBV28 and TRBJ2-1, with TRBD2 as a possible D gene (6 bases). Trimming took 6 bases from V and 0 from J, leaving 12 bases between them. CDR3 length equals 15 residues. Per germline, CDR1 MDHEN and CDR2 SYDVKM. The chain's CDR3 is CASSPTRRSYNEQFF. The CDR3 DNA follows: TGTGCCAGCAGCCCGACTAGACGCTCCTACAATGAGCAGTTCTTC.

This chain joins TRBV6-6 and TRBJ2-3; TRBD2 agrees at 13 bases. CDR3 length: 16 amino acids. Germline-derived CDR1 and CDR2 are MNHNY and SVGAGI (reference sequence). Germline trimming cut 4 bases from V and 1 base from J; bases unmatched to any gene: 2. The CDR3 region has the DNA TGTGCCAGCAGTTCCGGACTAGCGGGGGGCACAGATACGCAGTATTTT. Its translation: CASSSGLAGGTDTQYF.

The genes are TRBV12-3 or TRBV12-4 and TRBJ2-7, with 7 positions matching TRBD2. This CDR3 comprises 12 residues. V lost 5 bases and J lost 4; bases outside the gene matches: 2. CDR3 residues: CASSPGGYEQYF. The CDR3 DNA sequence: TGTGCCAGCAGTCCCGGGGGGTACGAGCAGTACTTC.

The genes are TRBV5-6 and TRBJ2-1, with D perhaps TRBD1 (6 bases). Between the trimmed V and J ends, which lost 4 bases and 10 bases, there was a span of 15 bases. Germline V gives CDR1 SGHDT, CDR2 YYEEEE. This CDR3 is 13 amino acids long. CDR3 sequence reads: CASSNRVKSEQFF. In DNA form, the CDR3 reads TGTGCCAGCAGCAACAGGGTCAAAAGCGAGCAGTTCTTC. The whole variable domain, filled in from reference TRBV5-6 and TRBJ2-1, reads DAGVTQSPTHLIKTRGQQVTLRCSPKSGHDTVSWYQQALGQGPQFIFQYYEEEERQRGNFPDRFSGHQFPNYSSELNVNALLLGDSALYLCASSNRVKSEQFFGPGTRLTVL.

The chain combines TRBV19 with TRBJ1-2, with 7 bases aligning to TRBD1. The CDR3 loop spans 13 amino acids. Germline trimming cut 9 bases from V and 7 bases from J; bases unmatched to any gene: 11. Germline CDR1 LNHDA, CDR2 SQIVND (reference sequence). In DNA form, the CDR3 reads TGTGCCAGCCGGGTTACAGGGGTTCCTGGCTACACCTTC. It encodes CASRVTGVPGYTF.

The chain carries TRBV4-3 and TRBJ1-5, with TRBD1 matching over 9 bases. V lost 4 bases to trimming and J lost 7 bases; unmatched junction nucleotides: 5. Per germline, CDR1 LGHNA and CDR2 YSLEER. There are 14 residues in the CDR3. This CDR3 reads CASSPRDREQPQHF. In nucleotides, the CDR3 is TGCGCCAGCAGCCCTCGGGACAGGGAACAGCCCCAGCATTTT.

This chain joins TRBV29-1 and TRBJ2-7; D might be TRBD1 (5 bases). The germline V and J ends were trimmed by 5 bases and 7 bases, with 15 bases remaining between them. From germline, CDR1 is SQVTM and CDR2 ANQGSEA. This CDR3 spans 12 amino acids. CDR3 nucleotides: TGCAGCGTTAGGGAACCCTGGACAGAGCAGTACTTC. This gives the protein CSVREPWTEQYF.

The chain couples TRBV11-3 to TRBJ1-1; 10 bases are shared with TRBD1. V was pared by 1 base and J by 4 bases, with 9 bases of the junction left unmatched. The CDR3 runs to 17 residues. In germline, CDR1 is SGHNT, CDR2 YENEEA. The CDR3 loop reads CASSLGSGQGKGTEAFF. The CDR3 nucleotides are TGTGCCAGCAGCTTAGGATCGGGACAGGGGAAAGGCACTGAAGCTTTCTTT.

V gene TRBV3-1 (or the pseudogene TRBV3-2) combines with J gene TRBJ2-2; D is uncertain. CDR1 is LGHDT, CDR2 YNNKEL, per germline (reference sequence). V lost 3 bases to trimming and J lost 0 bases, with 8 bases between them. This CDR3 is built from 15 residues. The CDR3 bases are TGTGCCAGCAGCCAGCCCTGGCCGAACACCGGGGAGCTGTTTTTT. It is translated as CASSQPWPNTGELFF.

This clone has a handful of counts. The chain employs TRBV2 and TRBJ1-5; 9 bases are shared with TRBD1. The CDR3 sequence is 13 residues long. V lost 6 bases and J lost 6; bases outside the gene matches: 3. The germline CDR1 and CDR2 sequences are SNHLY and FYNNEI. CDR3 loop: CASRWDRAQPQHF. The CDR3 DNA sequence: TGTGCCAGCAGGTGGGACAGGGCTCAGCCCCAGCATTTT.

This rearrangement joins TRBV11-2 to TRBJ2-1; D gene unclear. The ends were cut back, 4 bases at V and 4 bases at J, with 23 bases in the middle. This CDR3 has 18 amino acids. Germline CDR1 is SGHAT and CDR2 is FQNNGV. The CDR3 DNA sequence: TGTGCCAGCAGCTCAAACCGGCTACGTCGGAGAATATACAATGAGCAGTTCTTC. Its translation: CASSSNRLRRRIYNEQFF. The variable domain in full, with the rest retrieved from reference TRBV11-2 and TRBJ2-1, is EAGVAQSPRYKIIEKRQSVAFWCNPISGHATLYWYQQILGQGPKLLIQFQNNGVVDDSQLPKDRFSAERLKGVDSTLKIQPAKLEDSAVYLCASSSNRLRRRIYNEQFFGPGTRLTVL.

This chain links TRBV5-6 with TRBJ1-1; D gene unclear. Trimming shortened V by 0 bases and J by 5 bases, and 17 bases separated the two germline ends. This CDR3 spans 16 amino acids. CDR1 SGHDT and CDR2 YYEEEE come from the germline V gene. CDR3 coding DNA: TGTGCCAGCAGCTTGGTGTCGGTCCGTCCGGGGACTGAAGCTTTCTTT. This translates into CASSLVSVRPGTEAFF.

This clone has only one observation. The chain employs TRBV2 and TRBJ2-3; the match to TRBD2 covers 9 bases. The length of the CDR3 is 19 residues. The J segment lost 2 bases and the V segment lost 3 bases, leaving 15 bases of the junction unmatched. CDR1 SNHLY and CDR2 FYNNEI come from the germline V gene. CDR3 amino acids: CASSDLLAGYLKSTDTQYF. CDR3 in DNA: TGTGCCAGCAGTGACTTACTAGCGGGCTACCTAAAGTCCACAGATACGCAGTATTTT. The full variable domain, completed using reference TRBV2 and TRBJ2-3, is EPEVTQTPSHQVTQMGQEVILRCVPISNHLYFYWYRQILGQKVEFLVSFYNNEISEKSEIFDDQFSVERPDGSNFTLKIRSTKLEDSAMYFCASSDLLAGYLKSTDTQYFGPGTRLTVL.

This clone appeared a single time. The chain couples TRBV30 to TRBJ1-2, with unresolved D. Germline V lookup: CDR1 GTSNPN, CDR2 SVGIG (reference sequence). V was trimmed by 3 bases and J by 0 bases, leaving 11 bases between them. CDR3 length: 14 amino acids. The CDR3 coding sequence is TGTGCCTGGAGACGAGACACTGCTAACTATGGCTACACCTTC. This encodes CAWRRDTANYGYTF.

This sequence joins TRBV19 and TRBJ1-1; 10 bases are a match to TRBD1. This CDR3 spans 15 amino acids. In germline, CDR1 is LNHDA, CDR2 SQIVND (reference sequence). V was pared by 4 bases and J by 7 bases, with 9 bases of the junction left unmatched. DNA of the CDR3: TGTGCCAGTAGTAACCTCCGGGGACAGGGGAATGAAGCTTTCTTT. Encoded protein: CASSNLRGQGNEAFF.

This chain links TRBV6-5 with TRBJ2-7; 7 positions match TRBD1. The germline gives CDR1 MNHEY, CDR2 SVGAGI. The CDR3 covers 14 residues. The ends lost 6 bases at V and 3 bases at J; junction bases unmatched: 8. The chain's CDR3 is CASRTGTAYYEQYF. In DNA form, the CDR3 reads TGTGCCAGCAGGACCGGGACAGCCTACTACGAGCAGTACTTC.

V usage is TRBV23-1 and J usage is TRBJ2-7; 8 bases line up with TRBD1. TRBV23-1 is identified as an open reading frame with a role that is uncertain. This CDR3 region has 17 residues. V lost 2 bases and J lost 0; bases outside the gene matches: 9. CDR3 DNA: TGCGCCAGCAGTCAAATAAACAGGGGGACCTGCTCCTACGAGCAGTACTTC. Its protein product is CASSQINRGTCSYEQYF.

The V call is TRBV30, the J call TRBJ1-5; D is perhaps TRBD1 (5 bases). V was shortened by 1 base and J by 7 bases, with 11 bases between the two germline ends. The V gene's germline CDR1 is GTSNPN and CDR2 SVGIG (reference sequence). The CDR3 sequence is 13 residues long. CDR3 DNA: TGTGCCTGGAGTGGGGGGGTTTTGCAGCCCCAGCATTTT. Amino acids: CAWSGGVLQPQHF.

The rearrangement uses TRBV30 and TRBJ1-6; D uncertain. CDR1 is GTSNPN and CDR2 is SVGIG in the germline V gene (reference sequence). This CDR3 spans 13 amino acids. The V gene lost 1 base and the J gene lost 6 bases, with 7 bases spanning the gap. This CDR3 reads CAWSAQANSPLHF. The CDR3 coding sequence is TGTGCCTGGAGTGCCCAGGCTAATTCACCCCTCCACTTT.

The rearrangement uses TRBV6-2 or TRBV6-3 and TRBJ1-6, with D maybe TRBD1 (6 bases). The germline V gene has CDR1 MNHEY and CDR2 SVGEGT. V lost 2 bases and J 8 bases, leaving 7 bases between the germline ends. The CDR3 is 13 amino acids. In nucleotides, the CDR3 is TGTGCCAGCAGTTACAGGGGGTATTCACCCCTCCACTTT. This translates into CASSYRGYSPLHF.